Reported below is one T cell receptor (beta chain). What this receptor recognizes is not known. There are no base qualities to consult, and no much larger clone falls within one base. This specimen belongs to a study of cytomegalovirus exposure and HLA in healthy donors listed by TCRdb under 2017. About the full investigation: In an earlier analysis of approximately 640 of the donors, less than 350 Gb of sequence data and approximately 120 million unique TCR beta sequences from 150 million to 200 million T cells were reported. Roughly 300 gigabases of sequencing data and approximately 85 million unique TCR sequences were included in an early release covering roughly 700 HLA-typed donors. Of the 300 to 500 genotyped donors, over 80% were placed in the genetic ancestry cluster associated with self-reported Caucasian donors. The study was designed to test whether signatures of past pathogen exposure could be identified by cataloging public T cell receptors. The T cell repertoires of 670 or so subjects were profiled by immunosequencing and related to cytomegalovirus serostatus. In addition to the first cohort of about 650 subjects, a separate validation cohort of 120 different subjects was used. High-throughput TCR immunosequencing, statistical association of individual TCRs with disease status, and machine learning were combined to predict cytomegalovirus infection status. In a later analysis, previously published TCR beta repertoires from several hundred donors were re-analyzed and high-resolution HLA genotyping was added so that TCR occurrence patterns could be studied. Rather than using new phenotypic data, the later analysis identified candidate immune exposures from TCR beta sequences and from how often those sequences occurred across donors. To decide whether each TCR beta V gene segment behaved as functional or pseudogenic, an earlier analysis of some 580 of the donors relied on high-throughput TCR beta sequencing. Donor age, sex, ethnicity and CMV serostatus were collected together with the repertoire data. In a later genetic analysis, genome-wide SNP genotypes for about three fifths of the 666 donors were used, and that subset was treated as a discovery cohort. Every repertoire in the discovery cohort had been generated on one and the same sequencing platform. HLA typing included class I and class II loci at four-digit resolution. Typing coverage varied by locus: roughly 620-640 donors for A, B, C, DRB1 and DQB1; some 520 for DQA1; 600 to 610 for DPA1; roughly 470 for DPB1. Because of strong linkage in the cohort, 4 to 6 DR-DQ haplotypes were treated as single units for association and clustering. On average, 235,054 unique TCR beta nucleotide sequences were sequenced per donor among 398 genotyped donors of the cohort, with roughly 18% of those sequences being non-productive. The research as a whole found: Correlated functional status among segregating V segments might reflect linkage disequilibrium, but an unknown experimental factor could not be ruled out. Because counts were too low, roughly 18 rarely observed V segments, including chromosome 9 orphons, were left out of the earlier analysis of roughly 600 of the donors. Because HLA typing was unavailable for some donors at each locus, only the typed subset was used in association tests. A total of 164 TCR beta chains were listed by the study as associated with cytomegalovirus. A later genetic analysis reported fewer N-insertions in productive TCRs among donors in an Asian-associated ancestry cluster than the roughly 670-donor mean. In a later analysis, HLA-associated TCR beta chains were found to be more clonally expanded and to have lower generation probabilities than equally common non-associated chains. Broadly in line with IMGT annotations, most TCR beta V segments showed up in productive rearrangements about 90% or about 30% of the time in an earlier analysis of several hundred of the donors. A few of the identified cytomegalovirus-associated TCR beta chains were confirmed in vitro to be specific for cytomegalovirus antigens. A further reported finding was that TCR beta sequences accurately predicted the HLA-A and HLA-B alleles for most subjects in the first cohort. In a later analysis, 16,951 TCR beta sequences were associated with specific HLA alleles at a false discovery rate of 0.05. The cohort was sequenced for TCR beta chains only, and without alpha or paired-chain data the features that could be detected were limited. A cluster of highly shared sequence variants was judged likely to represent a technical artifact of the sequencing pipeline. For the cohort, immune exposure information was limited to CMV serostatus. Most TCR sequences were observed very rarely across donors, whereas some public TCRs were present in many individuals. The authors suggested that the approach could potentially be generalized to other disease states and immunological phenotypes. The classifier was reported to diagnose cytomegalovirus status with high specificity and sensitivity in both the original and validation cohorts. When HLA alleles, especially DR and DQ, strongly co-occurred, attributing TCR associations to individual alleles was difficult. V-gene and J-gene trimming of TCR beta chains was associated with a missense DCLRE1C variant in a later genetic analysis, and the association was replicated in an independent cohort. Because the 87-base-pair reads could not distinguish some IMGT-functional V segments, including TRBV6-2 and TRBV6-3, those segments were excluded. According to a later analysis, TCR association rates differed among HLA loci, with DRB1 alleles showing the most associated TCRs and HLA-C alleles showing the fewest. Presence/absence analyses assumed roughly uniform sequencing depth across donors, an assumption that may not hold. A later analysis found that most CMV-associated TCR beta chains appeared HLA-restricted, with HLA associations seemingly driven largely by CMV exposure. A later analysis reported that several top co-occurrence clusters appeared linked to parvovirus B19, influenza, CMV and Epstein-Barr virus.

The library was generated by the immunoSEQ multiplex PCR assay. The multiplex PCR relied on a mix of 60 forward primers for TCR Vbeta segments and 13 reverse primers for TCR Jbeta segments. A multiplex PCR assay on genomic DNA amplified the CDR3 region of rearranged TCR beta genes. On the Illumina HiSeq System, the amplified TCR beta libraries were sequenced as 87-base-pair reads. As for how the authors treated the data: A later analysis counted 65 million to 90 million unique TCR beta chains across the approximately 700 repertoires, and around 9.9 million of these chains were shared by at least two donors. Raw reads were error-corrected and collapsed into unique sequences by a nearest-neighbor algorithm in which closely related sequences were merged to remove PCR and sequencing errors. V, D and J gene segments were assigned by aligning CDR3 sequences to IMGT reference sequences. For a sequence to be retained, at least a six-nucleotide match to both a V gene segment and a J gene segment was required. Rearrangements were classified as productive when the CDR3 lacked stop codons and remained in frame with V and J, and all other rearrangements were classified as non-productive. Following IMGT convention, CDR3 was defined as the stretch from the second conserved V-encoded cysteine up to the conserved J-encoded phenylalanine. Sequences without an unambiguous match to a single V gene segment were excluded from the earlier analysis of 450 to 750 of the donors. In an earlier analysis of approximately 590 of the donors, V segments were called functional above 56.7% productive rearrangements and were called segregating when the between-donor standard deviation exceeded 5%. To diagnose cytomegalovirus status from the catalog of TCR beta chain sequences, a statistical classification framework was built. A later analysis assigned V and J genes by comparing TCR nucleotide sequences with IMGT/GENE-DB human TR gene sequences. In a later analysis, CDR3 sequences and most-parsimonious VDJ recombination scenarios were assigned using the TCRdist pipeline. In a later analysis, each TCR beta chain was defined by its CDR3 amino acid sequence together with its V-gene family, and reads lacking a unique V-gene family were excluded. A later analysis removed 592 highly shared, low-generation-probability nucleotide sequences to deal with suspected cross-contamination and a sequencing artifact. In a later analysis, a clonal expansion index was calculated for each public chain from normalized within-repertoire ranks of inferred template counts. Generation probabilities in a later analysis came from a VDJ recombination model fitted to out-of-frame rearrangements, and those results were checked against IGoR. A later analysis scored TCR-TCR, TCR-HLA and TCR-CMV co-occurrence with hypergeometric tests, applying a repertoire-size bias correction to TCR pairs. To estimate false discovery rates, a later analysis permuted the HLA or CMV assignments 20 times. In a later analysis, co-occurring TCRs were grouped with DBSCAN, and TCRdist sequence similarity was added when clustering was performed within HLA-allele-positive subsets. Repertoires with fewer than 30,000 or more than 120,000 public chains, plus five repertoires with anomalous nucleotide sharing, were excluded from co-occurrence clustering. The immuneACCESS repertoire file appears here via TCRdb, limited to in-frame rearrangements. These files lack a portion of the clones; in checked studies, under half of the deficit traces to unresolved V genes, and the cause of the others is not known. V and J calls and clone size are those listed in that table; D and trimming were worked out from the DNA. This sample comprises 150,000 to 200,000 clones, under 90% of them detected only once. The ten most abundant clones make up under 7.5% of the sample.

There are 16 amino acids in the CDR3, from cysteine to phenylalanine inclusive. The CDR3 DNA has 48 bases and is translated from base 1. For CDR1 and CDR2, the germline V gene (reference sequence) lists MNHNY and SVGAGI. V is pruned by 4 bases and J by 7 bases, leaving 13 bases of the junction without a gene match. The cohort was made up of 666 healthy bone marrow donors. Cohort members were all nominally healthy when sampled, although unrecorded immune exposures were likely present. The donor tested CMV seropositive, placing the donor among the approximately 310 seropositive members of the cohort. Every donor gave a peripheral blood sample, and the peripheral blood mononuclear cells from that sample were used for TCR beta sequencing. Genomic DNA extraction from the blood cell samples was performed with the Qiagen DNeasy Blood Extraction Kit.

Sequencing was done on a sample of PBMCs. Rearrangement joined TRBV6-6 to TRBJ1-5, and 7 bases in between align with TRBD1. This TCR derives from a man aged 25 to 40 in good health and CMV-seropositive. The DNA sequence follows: TGTGCCAGCAGTTCCCCCTCGACAGGGCGGGCGCAGCCCCAGCATTTT. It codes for CASSSPSTGRAQPQHF.